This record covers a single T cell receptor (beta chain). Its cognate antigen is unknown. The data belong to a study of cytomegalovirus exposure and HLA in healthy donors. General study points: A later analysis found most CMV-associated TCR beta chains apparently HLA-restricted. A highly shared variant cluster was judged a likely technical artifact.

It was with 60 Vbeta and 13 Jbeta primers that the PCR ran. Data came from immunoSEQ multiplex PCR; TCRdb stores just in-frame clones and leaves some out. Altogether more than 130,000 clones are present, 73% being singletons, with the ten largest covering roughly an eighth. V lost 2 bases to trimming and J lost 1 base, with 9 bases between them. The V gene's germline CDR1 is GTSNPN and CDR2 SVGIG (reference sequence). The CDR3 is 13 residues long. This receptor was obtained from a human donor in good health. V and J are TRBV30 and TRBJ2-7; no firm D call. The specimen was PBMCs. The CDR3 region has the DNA TGTGCCTGGAGTCGGAGTTCGTCCTACGAGCAGTACTTC. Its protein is CAWSRSSSYEQYF.